This TCR beta chain emerged from a study of CD8 T cells in Susac syndrome. Comment on this clonotype: What it binds is unknown.

In germline, CDR1 is ENHRY, CDR2 SYGVKD. The CDR3 has 12 residues. Trimming shortened V by 4 bases and J by 6 bases, and 9 bases separated the two germline ends. Sequencing targeted TCR beta in blood CD8+ and CD4+ T cells. Random hexamers were used to reverse transcribe 0.5 to 1 ug of RNA. TCR beta CDR3 was amplified by immunoSEQ covering 54 Vbeta and 13 Jbeta. MiXCR was run by TCRdb on the immunoSEQ multiplex PCR reads, yielding one entry per CDR3 protein. The sample lists approximately 300,000 distinct CDR3 sequences; 65% to 90% were seen once. Whole-study findings and limits: Regarding the TCR sequencing and HLA analysis, the study admitted that a relatively small number of individuals were involved.

The source of this sequence is a human donor with multiple sclerosis. This chain joins TRBV10-3 and TRBJ1-1, with D uncertain. Sequenced sample: CD8+ T cells from PBMCs. CDR3 sequence (DNA): TGTGCCATCAGTGCGTCGGACGCTGAAGCTTTCTTT. It yields the protein CAISASDAEAFF.